Following are 5 T cell receptor beta chains from one sample sequenced in a study of beta chain features in type 1 diabetes. Every bit of the isolated RNA underwent reverse transcription, so sequencing read expressed TCRB transcripts. Method: immunoSEQ multiplex PCR; TCRdb's copy keeps in-frame clones and lacks some. The data contain under 400,000 clones, 11% to 15% of them singletons. The sample comprised central memory CD4+ T cells from blood. These receptors were taken from a man aged 25 to 40 in good health.

The chain couples TRBV4-3 to TRBJ1-4; TRBD1 matches at 8 bases. CDR3 length equals 16 residues. Per the germline V gene, CDR1 is LGHNA and CDR2 is YSLEER. With V trimmed by 3 bases and J by 5 bases, 8 bases remained unmatched. CDR3 nucleotide sequence: TGCGCCAGCAGCCAGGCGAGAGACAGGGGAAATGAAAAACTGTTTTTT. It encodes CASSQARDRGNEKLFF.

There are a few counts of this clone. This may come from a read error, since a much larger clone is one base off. The V and J genes are TRBV2 and TRBJ2-3, with 13 bases that match TRBD2. V shed 6 bases, J shed 2 bases, and the junction held 2 bases outside the gene matches. This CDR3 is built from 15 residues. CDR1 is SNHLY, CDR2 FYNNEI, per germline. The CDR3 reads CASSGLAGVTDTQYF. In nucleotides, the CDR3 is TGTGCCAGCAGCGGACTAGCGGGGGTCACAGATACGCAGTATTTT.

This rearrangement joins TRBV5-1 to TRBJ1-5; D may be TRBD1 (6 bases). This CDR3 comprises 14 residues. The V gene's germline CDR1 is SGHRS and CDR2 YFSETQ. Trimming shortened V by 4 bases and J by 1 base, and 9 bases separated the two germline ends. The CDR3 loop reads CASSAGGSNQPQHF. Written as DNA, the CDR3 is TGCGCCAGCAGCGCGGGGGGCAGCAATCAGCCCCAGCATTTT.

This clone was recorded a few times. The gene calls are TRBV5-6 and TRBJ2-5; 7 bases are a match to TRBD2. The CDR3 extends over 14 amino acids. Trimming removed 4 bases from V and 2 bases from J; junction bases left unmatched: 5. Germline V gene lookup returns CDR1 SGHDT and CDR2 YYEEEE. The CDR3 sequence is CASSTTGGQETQYF. DNA of the CDR3: TGTGCCAGCAGCACTACCGGGGGGCAAGAGACCCAGTACTTC.

The CDR3 DNA follows: TGTGCCAGTAGTGCAGCAAACAGGGGGCCAGGCACTGAAGCTTTCTTT. This translates into CASSAANRGPGTEAFF. The chain recombines TRBV19 with TRBJ1-1, with 9 bases that match TRBD1. Germline values: CDR1 LNHDA, CDR2 SQIVND (reference sequence). The CDR3 runs to 16 residues. Trimming cost V 5 bases and J 4 bases; bases outside gene matches: 11.